Sequencing of this TCR beta chain was carried out in a study of T-cell reconstitution after alpha-beta-depleted transplantation in children. There are many counts of this clonotype. CDR3 length: 14 amino acids. Germline V lookup: CDR1 SGHRS, CDR2 YFSETQ. The ends lost 4 bases at V and 2 bases at J; junction bases unmatched: 2. Unique molecular identifiers tagged the TCRbeta library. MiXCR was run by TCRdb on the PCR reads, yielding one entry per CDR3 protein. The data hold about 110,000 distinct CDR3 sequences, with about a tenth observed a single time. This receptor was obtained from a human donor who donated a stem cell graft to a child with acute lymphoblastic leukemia. The sequenced sample was PBMCs from the stem cell graft donor, obtained from the stem cell graft. The chain carries TRBV5-1 and TRBJ2-7; 11 nucleotides align to TRBD1. CDR3 in DNA: TGCGCCAGCAGCGCGGACAGGGGGCCCTACGAGCAGTACTTC. Translating gives CASSADRGPYEQYF.